This T cell receptor beta chain is from a study of chemoradiotherapy in HPV16-positive cancers. Study-level points and caveats: Candidate HPV-specific clones and E7-related TCR motifs grew in tumor during treatment.

About this clone: The antigen is undetermined.

TCRdb keeps only in-frame clones here, not all; method: immunoSEQ multiplex PCR. The sample includes under 7,500 clones, roughly nine tenths of them seen just once. J gave up 6 bases and V 4 bases, and 5 bases lay outside the gene matches. Germline V CDR1 and CDR2: SGHVS, FNYEAQ. The CDR3 runs 15 residues. Samples were taken several times over chemoradiotherapy. The source is a human donor with HPV-associated anogenital cancer. The chain couples TRBV7-6 to TRBJ1-5, with 11 bases fitting TRBD1. The sequencing used blood, collected from a patient who underwent chemoradiotherapy. Written as DNA, the CDR3 is TGTGCCAGCAGCTCCGGACAGGGGGCTTTTCAGCCCCAGCATTTT. Translated: CASSSGQGAFQPQHF.